The TCR beta chain described here comes from a study of T cells in Graves' hyperthyroidism and ophthalmopathy. Notes on the study in general: Among thyroid clonotypes expanded above 0.001, most also appeared in blood. In validation, the model predicted ophthalmopathy. These predictions came a median roughly seven months before onset.

Patients with uncontrolled infections, other autoimmune diseases, pregnancy or lactation were excluded. Clinical symptoms, serum thyroxine, TRAb, thyroid ultrasound and orbital computed tomography informed diagnoses. Amplified regions were TCR beta CDR3 sequences from RNA transcripts. When the TCR CDR3 underwent first-round RT-PCR, the HTBI primer set was used. In TCRdb, the multiplex PCR reads were re-called with MiXCR into one record per CDR3 protein. The sample shows 150,000 to 200,000 distinct CDR3 sequences, approximately 17% of them seen only once. Details on this clonotype: Antigen specificity is unknown.

In germline, CDR1 is SGHTA, CDR2 FQGTGA. The CDR3 is made up of 13 amino acids. V shed 8 bases and J shed 5 bases, with 12 bases lying between them. The sequenced material came from blood. The source is a woman aged 50 to 65 with Graves' hyperthyroidism. This sequence joins TRBV7-3 and TRBJ2-2; D is uncertain. The CDR3 region has the DNA TGTGCCAGCGGGGTAATTGAGACCGGGGAGCTGTTTTTT. Its translation: CASGVIETGELFF. Variable domain in full (rest from reference TRBV7-3 and TRBJ2-2): GAGVSQTPSNKVTEKGKYVELRCDPISGHTALYWYRQSLGQGPEFLIYFQGTGAADDSGLPNDRFFAVRPEGSVSTLKIQRTERGDSAVYLCASGVIETGELFFGEGSRLTVL.